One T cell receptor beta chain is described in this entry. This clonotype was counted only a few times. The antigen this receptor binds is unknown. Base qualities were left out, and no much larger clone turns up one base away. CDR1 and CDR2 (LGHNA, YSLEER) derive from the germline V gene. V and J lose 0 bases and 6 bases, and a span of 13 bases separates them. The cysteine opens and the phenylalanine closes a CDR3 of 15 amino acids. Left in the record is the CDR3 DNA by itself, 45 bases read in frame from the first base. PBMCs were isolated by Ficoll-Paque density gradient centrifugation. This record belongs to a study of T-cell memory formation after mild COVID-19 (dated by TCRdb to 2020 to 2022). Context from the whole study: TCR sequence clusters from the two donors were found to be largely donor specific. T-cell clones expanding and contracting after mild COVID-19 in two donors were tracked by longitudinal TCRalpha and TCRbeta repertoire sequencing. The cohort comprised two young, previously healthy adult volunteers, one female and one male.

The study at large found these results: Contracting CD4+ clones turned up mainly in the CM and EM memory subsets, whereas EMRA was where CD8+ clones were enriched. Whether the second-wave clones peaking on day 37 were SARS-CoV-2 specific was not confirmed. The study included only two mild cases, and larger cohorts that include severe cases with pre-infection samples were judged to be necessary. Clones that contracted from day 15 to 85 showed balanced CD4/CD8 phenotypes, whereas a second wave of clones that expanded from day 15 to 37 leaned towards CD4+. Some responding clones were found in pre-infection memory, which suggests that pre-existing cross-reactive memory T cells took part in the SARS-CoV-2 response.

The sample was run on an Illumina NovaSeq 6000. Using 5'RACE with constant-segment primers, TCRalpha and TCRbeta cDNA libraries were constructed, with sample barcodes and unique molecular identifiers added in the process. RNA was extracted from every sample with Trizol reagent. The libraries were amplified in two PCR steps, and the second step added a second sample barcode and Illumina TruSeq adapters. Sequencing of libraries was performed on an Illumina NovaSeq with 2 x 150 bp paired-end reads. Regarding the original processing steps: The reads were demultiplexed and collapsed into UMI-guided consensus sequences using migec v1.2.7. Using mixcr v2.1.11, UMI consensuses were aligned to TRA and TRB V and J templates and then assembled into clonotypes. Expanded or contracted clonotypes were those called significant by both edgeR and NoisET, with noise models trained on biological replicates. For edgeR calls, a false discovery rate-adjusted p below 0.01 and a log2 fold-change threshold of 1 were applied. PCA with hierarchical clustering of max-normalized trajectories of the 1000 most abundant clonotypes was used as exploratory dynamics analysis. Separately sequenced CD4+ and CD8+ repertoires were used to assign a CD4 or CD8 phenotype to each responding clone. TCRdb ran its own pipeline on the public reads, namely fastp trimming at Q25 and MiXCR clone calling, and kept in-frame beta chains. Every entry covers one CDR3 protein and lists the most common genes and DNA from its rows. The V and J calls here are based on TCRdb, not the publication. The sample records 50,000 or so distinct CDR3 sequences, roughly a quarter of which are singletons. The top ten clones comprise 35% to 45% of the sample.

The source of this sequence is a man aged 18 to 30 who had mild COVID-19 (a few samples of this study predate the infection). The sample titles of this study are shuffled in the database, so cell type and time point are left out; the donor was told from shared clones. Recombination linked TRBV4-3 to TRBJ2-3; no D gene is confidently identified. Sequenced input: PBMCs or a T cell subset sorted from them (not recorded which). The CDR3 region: CASSQDVGSSDTQYF. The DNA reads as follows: TGCGCCAGCAGCCAAGACGTTGGCTCGTCGGATACGCAGTATTTT.